The next 20 T cell receptor beta chains were all read from a single sample in a study of early T cells in non-severe SARS-CoV-2 infection (dated by TCRdb to the early 2020s). The library was generated by 5' RACE. Sequenced on a NextSeq 500. TCRdb itself trimmed the public reads at Q25 with fastp, ran MiXCR and retained productive beta chains. Entries are consolidated by CDR3 protein sequence, retaining the most common genes and DNA. The sample yields tens of thousands of distinct CDR3 sequences; roughly 14% were counted once. The top ten constitute 3.9% of the sample. Sequencing used whole blood, obtained at baseline. Source of these receptors: an adult who was a healthcare worker with PCR-confirmed SARS-CoV-2 infection or an uninfected control (not recorded which).

This clonotype turned up a few times. The chain combines TRBV5-4 with TRBJ2-7; 10 nucleotides agree with TRBD1. CDR3 size: 14 residues. V lost 0 bases and J lost 5; bases outside the gene matches: 2. Germline CDR1 SGHNT, CDR2 YYREEE (reference sequence). The CDR3 nucleotides read TGTGCCAGCAGCTTGGAGACAGGGGGCGACGAGCAGTACTTC. Its protein is CASSLETGGDEQYF.

The chain links TRBV20-1 to TRBJ2-2; 8 bases line up with TRBD2. CDR3 length equals 14 residues. V lost 0 bases to trimming and J lost 6 bases; unmatched junction nucleotides: 3. The V gene's germline CDR1 is DFQATT and CDR2 SNEGSKA (reference sequence). This chain's CDR3 is CSAREWREAGELFF. In DNA form, the CDR3 reads TGCAGTGCTAGAGAATGGCGGGAGGCCGGGGAGCTGTTTTTT.

This clonotype appeared a few times. This chain connects TRBV6-4 to TRBJ2-1; D gene unclear. There are 12 residues in the CDR3. Germline assignment: CDR1 MRHNA and CDR2 SNTAGT. V dropped 2 bases and J dropped 3 bases, with 2 bases sitting between them. CDR3 region: CASSDGYNEQFF. DNA for the CDR3: TGTGCCAGCAGTGACGGCTACAATGAGCAGTTCTTC.

The chain has TRBV12-3 or TRBV12-4 and TRBJ2-1, with 9 bases lining up with TRBD1. There are 19 residues in the CDR3. The ends lost 6 bases at V and 4 bases at J; junction bases unmatched: 19. The CDR3, as DNA: TGTGCCAGCAGCCAACCGGGACAGGGTGGGCTAGCGAGTTACAATGAGCAGTTCTTC. Its protein product is CASSQPGQGGLASYNEQFF.

This clonotype was seen a handful of times. The chain links TRBV5-1 to TRBJ2-1, with 8 bases aligning to TRBD1. Germline V gene data show CDR1 as SGHRS and CDR2 as YFSETQ. The CDR3 is made up of 16 amino acids. V was pared by 0 bases and J by 5 bases, with 7 bases of the junction left unmatched. CDR3 residues: CASSLAEAGGNNEQFF. DNA for the CDR3: TGCGCCAGCAGCTTGGCCGAAGCAGGGGGCAACAATGAGCAGTTCTTC.

Remarks on this clonotype: This may be a read error: a much more frequent sequence differs by one nucleotide. This rearrangement joins TRBV18 to TRBJ2-1; 12 bases fit TRBD1. Germline assignment: CDR1 KGHSH and CDR2 LQKENI. The CDR3 sequence is 16 residues long. The CDR3 spells CVSSVSGTGGRNEQFF. The CDR3 bases are TGTGTCAGCTCAGTATCCGGGACAGGGGGCCGGAATGAGCAGTTCTTC. Full variable domain (remainder filled in from reference TRBV18 and TRBJ2-1): NAGVMQNPRHLVRRRGQEARLRCSPMKGHSHVYWYRQLPEEGLKFMVYLQKENIIDESGMPKERFSAEFPKEGPSILRIQQVVRGDSAAYFCVSSVSGTGGRNEQFFGPGTRLTVL.

In this sample, this clonotype turned up many times. This sequence joins TRBV7-9 and TRBJ1-1, with a weak D call TRBD1 (6 bases). Germline V lookup: CDR1 SEHNR, CDR2 FQNEAQ (reference sequence). Trimming took 4 bases from V and 1 from J, leaving 13 bases between them. The CDR3 length is 15 residues. The CDR3 is CASSSGQGPNTEAFF. In DNA form, the CDR3 reads TGTGCCAGCAGCTCCGGGCAGGGGCCGAACACTGAAGCTTTCTTT.

This clonotype was observed at least ten times. V is TRBV19 and J is TRBJ1-2, with TRBD1 identical over 7 bases. The CDR3 is 16 amino acids. Germline values: CDR1 LNHDA, CDR2 SQIVND (reference sequence). Trimming removed 6 bases from V and 0 bases from J; junction bases left unmatched: 10. CDR3 amino acids: CASRNTGTAANYGYTF. In DNA, the CDR3 is TGTGCCAGTAGAAATACCGGGACAGCCGCTAACTATGGCTACACCTTC.

This clonotype occurred a few times. V gene TRBV5-4 combines with J gene TRBJ2-5; 8 bases match TRBD2. CDR1 is SGHNT and CDR2 is YYREEE in the germline V gene (reference sequence). V was clipped by 2 bases and J by 3 bases; unmatched bases: 3. The CDR3 has 14 amino acids. In nucleotides, the CDR3 is TGTGCCAGCAGCTTTTCACTAGCGGAAGAGACCCAGTACTTC. It specifies CASSFSLAEETQYF.

This clonotype was seen more than once but under ten times. V is TRBV20-1 and J is TRBJ1-6; D unclear. The CDR3 extends over 13 amino acids. CDR1 is DFQATT and CDR2 is SNEGSKA in the germline V gene (reference sequence). With 8 bases removed from V and 0 bases from J, the gap between germline ends came to 8 bases. The CDR3 protein is CSTPSSYNSPLHF. DNA of the CDR3: TGCAGTACTCCGAGCTCCTATAATTCACCCCTCCACTTT.

This sequence joins TRBV2 and TRBJ2-7; D perhaps matches TRBD1 (5 bases). Germline V CDR1 and CDR2: SNHLY, FYNNEI. The CDR3 extends over 10 amino acids. Trimming shortened V by 5 bases and J by 7 bases, and 6 bases separated the two germline ends. The CDR3 DNA reads TGTGCCAGCAGTCCAGGGGAGCAGTACTTC. This gives the protein CASSPGEQYF.

This clonotype showed up just a few times. The chain has TRBV11-3 and TRBJ2-1, with 8 positions matching TRBD2. The CDR3 length is 17 residues. V lost 2 bases, J lost 6 bases, and 12 bases stayed unmatched. Germline CDR1 reads SGHNT; CDR2 reads YENEEA. The CDR3 nucleotides are TGTGCCAGCAGCTTATTCCCCTCAGCGGGGGCTGGCAATGAGCAGTTCTTC. As protein: CASSLFPSAGAGNEQFF.

This clonotype was seen many times. The chain employs TRBV7-2 and TRBJ2-7; D remains unclear. Trimming left V 4 bases short and J 2 bases short, with 12 bases between. The CDR3 spans 14 residues. Germline CDR1 SGHTA, CDR2 FQGNSA. CDR3 in DNA: TGTGCCAGCAGCTCCTTCGCGAATACCTACGAGCAGTACTTC. Amino acid sequence: CASSSFANTYEQYF.

This clonotype showed up just a few times. The chain couples TRBV28 to TRBJ1-4, with 7 nucleotides matching TRBD1. V shed 6 bases and J 0 bases; nucleotides not matched to a gene: 10. In germline, CDR1 is MDHEN, CDR2 SYDVKM. This CDR3 is built from 17 residues. CDR3 protein: CASSRYRGGATNEKLFF. The CDR3 region has the DNA TGTGCCAGCAGCCGATACAGGGGTGGCGCAACTAATGAAAAACTGTTTTTT. Full variable domain (remainder filled in from reference TRBV28 and TRBJ1-4): DVKVTQSSRYLVKRTGEKVFLECVQDMDHENMFWYRQDPGLGLRLIYFSYDVKMKEKGDIPEGYSVSREKKERFSLILESASTNQTSMYLCASSRYRGGATNEKLFFGSGTQLSVL.

This clonotype has only a few counts. V and J are TRBV11-2 and TRBJ2-7; TRBD2 matches 7 bases. With 5 bases clipped from V and 0 bases from J, the junction kept 13 bases outside the gene matches. The CDR3 contains 17 residues. Germline loops: CDR1 SGHAT, CDR2 FQNNGV. The CDR3 region is CASSPESASGFSYEQYF. CDR3 in DNA: TGTGCCAGCAGCCCGGAGTCGGCTAGCGGCTTCTCCTACGAGCAGTACTTC.

This clonotype appeared many times. The chain joins TRBV5-1 to TRBJ1-2; tentatively, D is TRBD1 (5 bases). CDR1 SGHRS and CDR2 YFSETQ come from the germline V gene. V was clipped by 3 bases and J by 10 bases, with 16 bases between them. This CDR3 spans 13 amino acids. CDR3: CASSSGPPRAYTF. CDR3 sequence (DNA): TGCGCCAGCAGCTCAGGACCACCCAGGGCCTACACCTTC.

The chain has TRBV11-2 and TRBJ2-7, with 8 bases fitting TRBD2. J gave up 2 bases and V 3 bases, and 3 bases lay outside the gene matches. Germline V gives CDR1 SGHAT, CDR2 FQNNGV. This CDR3 is 14 amino acids long. The CDR3 region is CASSFEAGAYEQYF. Written as DNA, the CDR3 is TGTGCCAGCAGCTTCGAAGCGGGAGCCTACGAGCAGTACTTC.

This clonotype was counted at least ten times. The chain has TRBV18 and TRBJ2-5, with 11 bases aligning to TRBD2. Germline values: CDR1 KGHSH, CDR2 LQKENI. The CDR3 runs to 17 residues. The junction had 9 bases not matched to a gene; V was cut back by 2 bases and J by 4 bases. CDR3: CASSPALHGTSGETQYF. The CDR3 region has the DNA TGTGCCAGCTCACCAGCCCTCCACGGGACTAGCGGAGAGACCCAGTACTTC.

This clonotype was observed once. The CDR3 loop is CASNRTPLRAHEQYF. The CDR3, as DNA: TGTGCCAGCAATAGGACTCCCCTAAGAGCCCACGAGCAGTACTTC. The V gene is TRBV12-3 or TRBV12-4, the J gene TRBJ2-7; D may be TRBD2 (5 bases). V was cut by 7 bases and J by 5 bases, with 21 bases left in between. This CDR3 has 15 residues.

The rearrangement joins TRBV3-1 to TRBJ2-7, with D possibly being TRBD2 (6 bases). The CDR3 runs to 12 residues. Germline V lookup: CDR1 LGHDT, CDR2 YNNKEL (reference sequence). V gave up 4 bases and J gave up 3 bases, with 7 bases separating them. CDR3 loop: CASSRGDYEQYF. CDR3 DNA sequence: TGTGCCAGCAGCCGGGGGGACTACGAGCAGTACTTC.